The clone carrying this T cell receptor (beta chain) was observed many times. Antigen: not known. In TCRdb, the 5' RACE reads were re-called with MiXCR into one record per CDR3 protein. The table includes 65,000 to 85,000 distinct CDR3 sequences, about 5% detected once. The time point here: longitudinal time-point 2. This sample was included in a study of neurological immune-mediated disorders. The study's findings and limits: HTLV-1-associated myelopathy had the most TCR clonal expansion, while multiple sclerosis had the least, a level that fell below healthy controls.

This CDR3 region has 16 residues. V was pared by 2 bases and J by 5 bases, with 19 bases between. Germline V gene lookup returns CDR1 SGHRS and CDR2 YFSETQ. The sample comprised PBMCs. This clonotype was sampled from a woman between 55 and 75 years old with multiple sclerosis. This chain joins TRBV5-1 and TRBJ2-5, with D perhaps matching TRBD2 (6 bases). In DNA, the CDR3 is TGCGCCAGCAGCTTTGGTGGGACGAACGCGGGGGAGACCCAGTACTTC. Its protein is CASSFGGTNAGETQYF. Together with reference TRBV5-1 and TRBJ2-5, the CDR3 gives the full variable domain: KAGVTQTPRYLIKTRGQQVTLSCSPISGHRSVSWYQQTPGQGLQFLFEYFSETQRNKGNFPGRFSGRQFSNSRSEMNVSTLELGDSALYLCASSFGGTNAGETQYFGPGTRLLVL.